The text below deals with one T cell receptor beta chain. Its target is unknown. In the same sample, other DNA sequences code for this CDR3. Measured with immunoSEQ multiplex PCR; TCRdb has only the in-frame clones, and not every one. Here the sample spans approximately 15,000 clones, about 82% being singletons. Trimming shortened V by 0 bases and J by 0 bases, and 9 bases separated the two germline ends. The germline gives CDR1 LGHNA, CDR2 YNFKEQ. The CDR3 runs 16 residues. The sample comes from a study of blood T cell dynamics during melanoma immunotherapy. Study observations and caveats: Clones driving repertoire changes may be melanoma-specific or general immune activation.

Time point of the sample: pre-treatment baseline. The source of this sequence is a human donor with melanoma. The chain couples TRBV4-2 to TRBJ1-3; the D is unclear. The sequencing here drew on blood, taken from a patient treated with checkpoint blockade. CDR3 in DNA: TGTGCCAGCAGCCAAGAGGGCACTCACTCTGGAAACACCATATATTTT. Encoded protein: CASSQEGTHSGNTIYF.